A single sample is the source of the 13 T cell receptor beta chains below, sequenced in a study of blood T cell repertoires in COVID-19. Clones were read by immunoSEQ multiplex PCR, and TCRdb kept only the in-frame ones, dropping some. The data contain over 200,000 clones, about 85% of them seen just once; the ten biggest clones take up approximately 12%. The sequenced sample consisted of peripheral blood. Every receptor here comes from a woman between 18 and 29 years old who had recovered from COVID-19.

J is TRBJ2-7 and V is TRBV6-2 or TRBV6-3, with 14 bases aligning to TRBD2. With V trimmed by 3 bases and J by 4 bases, 2 bases remained unmatched. Germline loops: CDR1 MNHEY, CDR2 SVGEGT. The CDR3 runs to 15 residues. CDR3 loop: CASSYGLAGGYEQYF. The CDR3 nucleotides are TGTGCCAGCAGTTATGGACTAGCGGGAGGTTACGAGCAGTACTTC.

This chain joins TRBV2 and TRBJ2-2; D is perhaps TRBD1 (6 bases). The CDR3 runs to 15 residues. Germline V gives CDR1 SNHLY, CDR2 FYNNEI. Between the trimmed V and J ends, which lost 6 bases and 0 bases, there was a span of 11 bases. In nucleotides, the CDR3 is TGTGCCAGCAGGCCCGACAGGACGAACACCGGGGAGCTGTTTTTT. The encoded protein is CASRPDRTNTGELFF.

This chain links TRBV9 with TRBJ2-1; D gene unclear. Germline lookup yields CDR1 SGDLS and CDR2 YYNGEE. V lost 0 bases to trimming and J lost 0 bases, with 4 bases between them. The CDR3 is made up of 14 amino acids. This chain's CDR3 is CASSVDSSYNEQFF. CDR3 nucleotides: TGTGCCAGCAGCGTAGACAGCTCCTACAATGAGCAGTTCTTC.

The chain couples TRBV25-1 to TRBJ2-3, with TRBD2 as a possible D gene (5 bases). The CDR3 totals 16 residues. The V gene's germline CDR1 is MGHDK and CDR2 SYGVNS. Trimming removed 5 bases from V and 2 bases from J, with 17 bases in between. The CDR3 DNA reads as TGTGCCAGCAGTCTACCTCGTGCGGGTAACACAGATACGCAGTATTTT. Its translation is CASSLPRAGNTDTQYF.

This clone was seen only a few times. The chain carries TRBV10-1 and TRBJ2-3, with 9 nucleotides matching TRBD2. The CDR3 length is 15 residues. The V segment lost 1 base and the J segment 4 bases; nucleotides outside the gene matches: 3. Germline V gene sequence: CDR1 WNHNN, CDR2 SYGVQD (reference sequence). In DNA, the CDR3 is TGCGCCAGCAGTGAGTGGGGGACTAGCTCAGATACGCAGTATTTT. This codes for CASSEWGTSSDTQYF.

The chain carries TRBV4-3 and TRBJ2-7; 9 bases fit TRBD2. The germline CDR1 and CDR2 sequences are LGHNA and YSLEER. This CDR3 is 15 amino acids long. V shed 4 bases and J 0 bases; nucleotides not matched to a gene: 4. CDR3 amino acids: CASSRSSGSSYEQYF. The CDR3 DNA reads as TGCGCCAGCAGCCGGAGTAGCGGGAGCTCCTACGAGCAGTACTTC.

V gene TRBV19 combines with J gene TRBJ2-2; 8 bases fit TRBD1. With 5 bases clipped from V and 5 bases from J, the junction kept 4 bases outside the gene matches. CDR3 length equals 14 residues. The germline V gene encodes CDR1 LNHDA and CDR2 SQIVND (reference sequence). CDR3 protein: CASSEQGATGELFF. The CDR3 DNA is TGTGCCAGTAGTGAGCAGGGGGCTACCGGGGAGCTGTTTTTT.

The chain links TRBV30 to TRBJ1-3; weak D call: TRBD1 (6 bases). V was pared by 3 bases and J by 4 bases, with 10 bases between. The CDR3 covers 13 residues. Per the germline V gene, CDR1 is GTSNPN and CDR2 is SVGIG (reference sequence). The CDR3 region has the DNA TGTGCCTGGAGCGCAGGGGCAGGAAACACCATATATTTT. This gives the protein CAWSAGAGNTIYF.

The chain joins TRBV30 to TRBJ2-7; 7 nucleotides agree with TRBD2. The V gene's germline CDR1 is GTSNPN and CDR2 SVGIG (reference sequence). The CDR3 runs to 14 residues. The trim removed 4 bases at V and 1 base at J, leaving 7 bases unmatched. For the CDR3, the DNA is TGTGCCTGGACCAGTTTTAGCGGGTCCTACGAGCAGTACTTC. This translates into CAWTSFSGSYEQYF.

The V gene is TRBV5-1, the J gene TRBJ2-5, with D perhaps matching TRBD1 (6 bases). V dropped 2 bases and J dropped 3 bases, with 11 bases sitting between them. CDR1 and CDR2 (germline): SGHRS, YFSETQ. The length of the CDR3 is 14 residues. CDR3 protein: CASSLNGQKETQYF. The CDR3 DNA follows: TGCGCCAGCAGCTTAAATGGACAGAAAGAGACCCAGTACTTC.

For the CDR3, the DNA is TGTGCCAGCAGCCAAATCGGCCGGACAAAAAACGGGCAGTACTTC. Translation gives CASSQIGRTKNGQYF. The chain carries TRBV3-1 (or the pseudogene TRBV3-2) and TRBJ2-7; D is perhaps TRBD1 (5 bases). CDR1 LGHDT and CDR2 YNNKEL come from the germline V gene (reference sequence). V lost 2 bases, J lost 9 bases, and 20 bases lay in between. The length of the CDR3 is 15 residues.

This rearrangement joins TRBV28 to TRBJ2-5; perhaps TRBD2 as D (6 bases). The CDR3 length is 14 residues. Germline CDR1 is MDHEN and CDR2 is SYDVKM. With 3 bases removed from V and 0 bases from J, the gap between germline ends came to 8 bases. The CDR3 DNA reads TGTGCCAGCAGTTTCCGGGACTACCAAGAGACCCAGTACTTC. Translated, it gives CASSFRDYQETQYF.

The rearrangement links TRBV12-3 or TRBV12-4 to TRBJ1-1, with D perhaps matching TRBD1 (5 bases). V lost 8 bases, J lost 1 base, and 5 bases lay in between. The CDR3 sequence is 11 residues long. The CDR3 coding sequence is TGTGCCAGCGGGGCGAACACTGAAGCTTTCTTT. Translating gives CASGANTEAFF.